This entry features one T cell receptor (beta chain) sequence. This entry is derived from a study of blood T cell repertoires in COVID-19. The CDR3 is made up of 14 amino acids. The J segment lost 5 bases and the V segment lost 5 bases, leaving 7 bases of the junction unmatched. CDR1 is SEHNR, CDR2 FQNEAQ, per germline (reference sequence). Original processing methods: Amplification with reference gene primers provided the estimates of nucleated cell counts. The repertoire was sequenced with immunoSEQ multiplex PCR; TCRdb's copy has only in-frame clones and lacks some. V, J and clone size derive from that table, while D and trimming were established from the DNA sequence. The sample has fewer than 350,000 clones, 87% seen once; the top ten hold 6% to 7%.

The sequenced sample was PBMCs or T cells enriched from blood (not recorded which). The clonotype was recovered from a woman between 40 and 55 years old who had recovered from COVID-19. The genes are TRBV7-9 and TRBJ2-5, with 8 bases that match TRBD1. CDR3: CASSPDRGSETQYF. DNA of the CDR3: TGTGCCAGCAGCCCTGACAGGGGATCGGAGACCCAGTACTTC.